This T cell receptor (beta chain) was found in a study of blood T cell repertoires in COVID-19. At the level of the study: The study drew acute and convalescent COVID-19 samples from the United States, Italy and Spain. The analysed material was cDNA or gDNA that came from T cells, B-cell-depleted T cells, or PBMCs.

As originally analysed: The assay estimated nucleated cells by amplifying reference gene primers. Clones were sequenced by immunoSEQ multiplex PCR, and TCRdb holds only the in-frame ones, with some missing. The V and J calls and clone size were taken over from that table, and D and trimming were inferred from the DNA. The sample holds 95,000 to 100,000 clones, about 91% seen once. CDR3 length equals 14 residues. Looked up from germline, CDR1 is MNHEY and CDR2 is SMNVEV (reference sequence). V shed 5 bases and J 8 bases; nucleotides not matched to a gene: 11. This clone was detected only a few times. This TCR came from a man aged 45 to 65 with acute or convalescent COVID-19. The specimen was peripheral blood. This rearrangement joins TRBV27 to TRBJ1-1; 7 bases are a match to TRBD1. This CDR3 reads CASSPRQGQTEAFF. The CDR3 DNA is TGTGCCAGCAGTCCCAGACAGGGCCAAACCGAAGCTTTCTTT.